Here is one T cell receptor (beta chain) with its context. Its antigen is undetermined. These data belong to a study of CXCR3-negative and CXCR3-positive naive CD8 T cells. The authors prepared UMI-labeled TRB cDNA libraries by 5' RACE. Each CDR3 protein gets one entry in TCRdb, which reprocessed the 5' RACE reads and gives no DNA. The sample has 100,000 or so distinct CDR3 sequences. The CDR3 is 12 residues long. Study-wide results and caveats: CXCR3-positive naive cells carried more hydrophobic TRB CDR3s than CXCR3-negative ones.

Naive CD8+ T cells showed CD45RO-CCR7+CD27+CD95-. This clonotype was sampled from a human donor in good health. Some clones in this sample may be carry-over from other donors' samples. Sequenced: naive CXCR3+ CD8+ T cells from blood. Subset defined: CD45RO-CCR7+CD27+CD95- naive CD8+ T cells expressing CXCR3 (TNR3+). The V gene is TRBV12-3 or TRBV12-4, the J gene TRBJ2-3. The CDR3 spells CASSLITDTQYF.